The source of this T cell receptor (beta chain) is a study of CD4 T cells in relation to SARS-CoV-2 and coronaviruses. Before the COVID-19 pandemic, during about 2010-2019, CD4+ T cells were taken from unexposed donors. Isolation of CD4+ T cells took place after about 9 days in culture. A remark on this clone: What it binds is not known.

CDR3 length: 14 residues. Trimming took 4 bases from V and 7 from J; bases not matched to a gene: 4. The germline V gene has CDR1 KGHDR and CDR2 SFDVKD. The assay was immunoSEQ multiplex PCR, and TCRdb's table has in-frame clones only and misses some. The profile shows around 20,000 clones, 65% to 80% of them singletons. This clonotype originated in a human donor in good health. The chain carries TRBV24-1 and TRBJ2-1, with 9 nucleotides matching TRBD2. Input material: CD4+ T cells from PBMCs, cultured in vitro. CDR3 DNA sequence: TGTGCCACCAGTGAGGACGGACTAGCGAATGAGCAGTTCTTC. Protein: CATSEDGLANEQFF.